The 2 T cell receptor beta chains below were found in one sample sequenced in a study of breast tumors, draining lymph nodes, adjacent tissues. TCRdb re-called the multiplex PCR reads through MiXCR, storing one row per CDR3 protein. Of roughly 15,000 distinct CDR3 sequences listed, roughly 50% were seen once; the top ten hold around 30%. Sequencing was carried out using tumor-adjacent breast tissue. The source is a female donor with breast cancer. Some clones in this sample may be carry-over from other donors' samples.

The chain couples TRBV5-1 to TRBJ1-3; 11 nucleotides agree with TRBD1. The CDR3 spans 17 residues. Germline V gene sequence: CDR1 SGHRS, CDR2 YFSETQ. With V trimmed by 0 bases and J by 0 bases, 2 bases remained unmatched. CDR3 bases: TGCGCCAGCAGCTTGGGAGGGACAGGGGGCTCTGGAAACACCATATATTTT. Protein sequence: CASSLGGTGGSGNTIYF.

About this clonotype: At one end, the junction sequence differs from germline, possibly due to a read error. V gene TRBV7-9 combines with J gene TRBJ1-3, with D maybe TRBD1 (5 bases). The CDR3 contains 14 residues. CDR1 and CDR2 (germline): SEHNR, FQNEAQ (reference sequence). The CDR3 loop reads CASNLGDAGNTIYF. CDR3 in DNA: TGTGCCAGCAACTTAGGGGATGCTGGAAACACCATATATTTT.